This TCR beta chain is drawn from a study of blood T cells in healthy people across ages. The ends were cut back, 7 bases at V and 0 bases at J, with 12 bases in the middle. This CDR3 comprises 14 residues. Germline CDR1 and CDR2: SQVTM and ANQGSEA. Combining a sample-barcoded 5' primer with a J-beta primer mix, a second PCR ran for roughly 6 to 12 cycles. TCRdb re-analysed the 5' RACE reads in MiXCR, keeping a single row per CDR3 protein. This sample yields hundreds of thousands of distinct CDR3 sequences, of which roughly 25% are seen a single time; 3% belongs to the top ten. The data were also submitted as part of a second study, on T cells of mothers and their children.

The clonotype comes from a boy younger than 18 in good health. The sample consisted of blood. The V gene is TRBV29-1, the J gene TRBJ2-2; D call uncertain. CDR3 nucleotide sequence: TGCAGCGCCGTACCAGACTCGAACACCGGGGAGCTGTTTTTT. Translating it yields CSAVPDSNTGELFF.